The clone carrying this T cell receptor (beta chain) came up a few times. The data were obtained in a study of early T cells in non-severe SARS-CoV-2 infection. As part of library construction, unique molecular identifiers were attached to individual cDNA molecules. TCRdb analysed the 5' RACE reads with MiXCR anew, one entry per CDR3 protein. The sample carries about 64,000 distinct CDR3 sequences, roughly 13% recorded once. Germline V CDR1 and CDR2: SQVTM, ANQGSEA. The CDR3 consists of 19 residues. V shed 3 bases, J shed 4 bases, and the junction held 15 bases outside the gene matches. This chain uses TRBV29-1 with TRBJ2-1, with 13 nucleotides matching TRBD2. This TCR came from an adult who was a healthcare worker with PCR-confirmed SARS-CoV-2 infection or an uninfected control (not recorded which). The sample here was whole blood, taken at baseline. The CDR3: CSVEPTGLAGPKVYNEQFF. The CDR3 coding sequence is TGCAGCGTTGAGCCGACGGGACTAGCGGGGCCGAAAGTGTACAATGAGCAGTTCTTC.